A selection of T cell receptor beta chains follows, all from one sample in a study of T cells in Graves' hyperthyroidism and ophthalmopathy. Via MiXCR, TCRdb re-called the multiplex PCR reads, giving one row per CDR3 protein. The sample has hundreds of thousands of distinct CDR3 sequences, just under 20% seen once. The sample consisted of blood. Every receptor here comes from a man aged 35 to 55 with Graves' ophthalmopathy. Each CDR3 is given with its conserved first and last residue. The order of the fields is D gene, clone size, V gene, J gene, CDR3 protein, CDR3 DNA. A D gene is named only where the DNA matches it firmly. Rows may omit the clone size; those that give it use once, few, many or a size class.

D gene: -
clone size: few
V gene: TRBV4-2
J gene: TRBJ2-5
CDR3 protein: CASSETEGRRETQYF
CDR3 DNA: TGTGCCAGCAGCGAAACGGAGGGCCGGCGGGAGACCCAGTACTTC

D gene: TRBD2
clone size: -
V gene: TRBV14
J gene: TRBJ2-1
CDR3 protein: CASSQGAGGPVNEQFF
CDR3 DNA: TGTGCCAGCAGCCAGGGAGCGGGAGGGCCGGTAAATGAGCAGTTCTTC

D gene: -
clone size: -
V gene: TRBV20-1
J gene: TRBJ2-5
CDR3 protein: CSAFHAEGETQYF
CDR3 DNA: TGCAGTGCTTTCCACGCGGAAGGCGAGACCCAGTACTTC

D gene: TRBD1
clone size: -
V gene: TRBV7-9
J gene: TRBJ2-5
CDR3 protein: CASSLARGGEETQYF
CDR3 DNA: TGTGCCAGCAGCTTAGCGCGAGGGGGCGAGGAGACCCAGTACTTC

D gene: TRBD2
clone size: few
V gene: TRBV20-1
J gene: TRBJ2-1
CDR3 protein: CSVPLPGLAGGRSYNEQFF
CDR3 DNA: TGCAGTGTCCCACTACCGGGACTAGCGGGAGGGCGGTCCTACAATGAGCAGTTCTTC

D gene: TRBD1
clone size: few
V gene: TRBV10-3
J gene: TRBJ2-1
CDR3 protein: CAISNRGNEQFF
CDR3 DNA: TGTGCCATCAGTAACAGGGGCAATGAGCAGTTCTTC

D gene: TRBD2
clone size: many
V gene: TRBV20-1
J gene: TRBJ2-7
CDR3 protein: CSAQRTSGRVYEQYF
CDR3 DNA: TGCAGTGCTCAACGGACTAGCGGGAGGGTCTACGAGCAGTACTTC

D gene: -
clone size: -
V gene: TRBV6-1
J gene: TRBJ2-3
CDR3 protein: CASSRDSSSSTDTQYF
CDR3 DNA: TGTGCCAGCAGCCGAGACAGTAGCTCCAGCACAGATACGCAGTATTTT

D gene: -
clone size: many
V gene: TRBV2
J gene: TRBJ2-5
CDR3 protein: CASQGFQETQYF
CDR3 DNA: TGTGCCAGTCAGGGGTTTCAAGAGACCCAGTACTTC

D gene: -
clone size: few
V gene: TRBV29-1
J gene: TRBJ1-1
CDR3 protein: CSVEEEHRATNPMNTEAFF
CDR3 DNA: TGCAGCGTTGAAGAAGAACACAGGGCGACGAACCCGATGAACACTGAAGCTTTCTTT

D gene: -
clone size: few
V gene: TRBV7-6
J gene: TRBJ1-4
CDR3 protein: CASSLGITQGTDATNEKLFF
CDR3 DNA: TGTGCCAGCAGCTTAGGGATCACCCAGGGGACCGACGCTACTAATGAAAAACTGTTTTTT

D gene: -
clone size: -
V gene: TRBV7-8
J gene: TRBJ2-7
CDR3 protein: CASSREGYEQYF
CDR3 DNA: TGTGCCAGCAGCCGTGAGGGGTACGAGCAGTACTTC

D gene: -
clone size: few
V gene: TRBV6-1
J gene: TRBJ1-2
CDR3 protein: CASSEGGFYGYTF
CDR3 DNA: TGTGCCAGCAGTGAGGGGGGGTTTTATGGCTACACCTTC

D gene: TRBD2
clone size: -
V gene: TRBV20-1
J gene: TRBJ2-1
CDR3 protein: CSARRKAGGPRTYNEQFF
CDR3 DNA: TGCAGTGCTAGACGAAAAGCGGGAGGGCCGAGAACCTACAATGAGCAGTTCTTC

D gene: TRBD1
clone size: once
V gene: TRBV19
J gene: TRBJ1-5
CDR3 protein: CASTLEGQVVSHQLQHF
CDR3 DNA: TGTGCCAGTACCCTAGAGGGACAGGTAGTATCACATCAGCTCCAGCATTTT

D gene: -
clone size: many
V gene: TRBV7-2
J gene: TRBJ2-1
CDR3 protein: CASSLRPQRAASSYNEQFF
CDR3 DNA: TGTGCCAGCAGCCTAAGACCCCAGCGAGCGGCCAGCTCCTACAATGAGCAGTTCTTC

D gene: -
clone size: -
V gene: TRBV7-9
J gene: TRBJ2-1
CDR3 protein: CASSLSGTNEQFF
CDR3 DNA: TGTGCCAGCAGCTTATCAGGGACCAATGAGCAGTTCTTC

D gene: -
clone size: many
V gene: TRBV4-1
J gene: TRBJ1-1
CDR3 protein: CASSQDSGNTEAFF
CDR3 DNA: TGCGCCAGCAGCCAAGATTCAGGGAACACTGAAGCTTTCTTT

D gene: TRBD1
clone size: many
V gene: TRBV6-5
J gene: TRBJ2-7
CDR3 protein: CASSYRRPTGGTYEQYF
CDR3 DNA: TGTGCCAGCAGTTACCGGAGGCCGACAGGGGGGACCTACGAGCAGTACTTC